This T cell receptor beta chain came from a study of blood T cell repertoires in COVID-19. Repertoires were generated with immunoSEQ multiplex PCR, while TCRdb's copy carries only in-frame clones and drops some. The top ten clones hold roughly 0.8% of a sample with some 250,000 clones, approximately 91% of them seen once. Trimming at V came to 0 bases and at J to 6 bases, leaving 8 bases not matched to a gene. The germline V gene encodes CDR1 SGHAT and CDR2 FQNNGV. The CDR3 spans 16 residues. This TCR came from a young woman with acute or convalescent COVID-19. Sequencing was performed on peripheral blood. The genes are TRBV11-2 and TRBJ1-1, with 9 nucleotides matching TRBD1. CDR3 bases: TGTGCCAGCAGCTTAGATTGGGAACAGGGGGCCTCTGAAGCTTTCTTT. Translation: CASSLDWEQGASEAFF.